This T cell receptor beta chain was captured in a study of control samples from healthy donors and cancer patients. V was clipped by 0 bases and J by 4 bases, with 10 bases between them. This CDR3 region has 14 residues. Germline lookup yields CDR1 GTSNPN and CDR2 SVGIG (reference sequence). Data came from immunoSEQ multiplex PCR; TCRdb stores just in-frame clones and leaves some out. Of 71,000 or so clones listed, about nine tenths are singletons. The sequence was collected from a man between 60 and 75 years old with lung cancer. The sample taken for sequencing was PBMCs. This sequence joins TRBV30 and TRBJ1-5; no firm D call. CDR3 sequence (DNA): TGTGCCTGGAGTGTCCGCGGTCTGAATCAGCCCCAGCATTTT. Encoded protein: CAWSVRGLNQPQHF. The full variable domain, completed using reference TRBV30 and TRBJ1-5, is SQTIHQWPATLVQPVGSPLSLECTVEGTSNPNLYWYRQAAGRGLQLLFYSVGIGQISSEVPQNLSASRPQDRQFILSSKKLLLSDSGFYLCAWSVRGLNQPQHFGDGTRLSIL.